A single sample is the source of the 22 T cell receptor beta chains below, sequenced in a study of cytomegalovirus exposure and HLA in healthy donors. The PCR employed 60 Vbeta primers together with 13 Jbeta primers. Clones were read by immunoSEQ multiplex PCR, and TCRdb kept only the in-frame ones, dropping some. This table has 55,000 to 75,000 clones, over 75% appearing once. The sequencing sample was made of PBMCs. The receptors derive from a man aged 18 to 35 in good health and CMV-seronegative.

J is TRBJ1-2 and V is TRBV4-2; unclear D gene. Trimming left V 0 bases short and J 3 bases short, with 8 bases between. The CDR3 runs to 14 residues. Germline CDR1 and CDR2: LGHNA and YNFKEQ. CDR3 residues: CASSQEAEDYGYTF. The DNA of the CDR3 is TGTGCCAGCAGCCAAGAGGCGGAAGACTATGGCTACACCTTC.

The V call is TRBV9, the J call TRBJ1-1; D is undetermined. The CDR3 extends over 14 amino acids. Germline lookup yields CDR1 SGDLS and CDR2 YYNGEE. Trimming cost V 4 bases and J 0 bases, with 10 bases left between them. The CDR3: CASSSPGLNTEAFF. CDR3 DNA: TGTGCCAGCAGCTCCCCCGGTTTGAACACTGAAGCTTTCTTT.

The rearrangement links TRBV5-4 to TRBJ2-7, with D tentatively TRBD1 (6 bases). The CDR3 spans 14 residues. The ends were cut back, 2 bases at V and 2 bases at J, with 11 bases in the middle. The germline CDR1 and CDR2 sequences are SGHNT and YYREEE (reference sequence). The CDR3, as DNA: TGTGCCAGCAGCTTAGGGACACTACCCTACGAGCAGTACTTC. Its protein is CASSLGTLPYEQYF.

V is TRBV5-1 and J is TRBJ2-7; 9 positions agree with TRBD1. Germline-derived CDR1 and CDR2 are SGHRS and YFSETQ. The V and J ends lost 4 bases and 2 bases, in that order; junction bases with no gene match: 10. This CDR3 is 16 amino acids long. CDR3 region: CASSPHPTGGPYEQYF. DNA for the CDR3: TGCGCCAGCAGCCCTCACCCGACAGGGGGACCCTACGAGCAGTACTTC. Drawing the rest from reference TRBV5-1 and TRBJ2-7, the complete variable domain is KAGVTQTPRYLIKTRGQQVTLSCSPISGHRSVSWYQQTPGQGLQFLFEYFSETQRNKGNFPGRFSGRQFSNSRSEMNVSTLELGDSALYLCASSPHPTGGPYEQYFGPGTRLTVT.

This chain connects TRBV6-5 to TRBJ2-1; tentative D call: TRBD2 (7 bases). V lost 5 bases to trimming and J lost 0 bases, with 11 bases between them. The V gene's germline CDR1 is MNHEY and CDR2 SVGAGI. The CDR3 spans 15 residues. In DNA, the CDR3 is TGTGCCAGCAGTCCGCGGGGGCACTCCTACAATGAGCAGTTCTTC. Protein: CASSPRGHSYNEQFF.

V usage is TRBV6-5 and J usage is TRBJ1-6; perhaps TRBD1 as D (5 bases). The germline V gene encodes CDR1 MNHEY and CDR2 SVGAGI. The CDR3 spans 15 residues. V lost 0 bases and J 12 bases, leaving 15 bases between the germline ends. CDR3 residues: CASSYSETRGRPLHF. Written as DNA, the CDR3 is TGTGCCAGCAGTTACTCGGAGACACGGGGGAGACCCCTCCACTTT.

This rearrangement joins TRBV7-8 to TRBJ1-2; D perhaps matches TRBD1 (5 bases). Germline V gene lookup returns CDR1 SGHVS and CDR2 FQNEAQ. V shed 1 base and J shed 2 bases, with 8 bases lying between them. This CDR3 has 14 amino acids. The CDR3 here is CASSLDGGNYGYTF. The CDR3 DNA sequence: TGTGCCAGCAGCTTAGATGGGGGGAACTATGGCTACACCTTC.

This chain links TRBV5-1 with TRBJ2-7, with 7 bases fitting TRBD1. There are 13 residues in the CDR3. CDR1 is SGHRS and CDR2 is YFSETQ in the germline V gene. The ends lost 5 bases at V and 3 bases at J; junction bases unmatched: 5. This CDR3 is CASSSDRDYEQYF. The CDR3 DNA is TGCGCCAGCAGTTCTGACAGGGACTACGAGCAGTACTTC.

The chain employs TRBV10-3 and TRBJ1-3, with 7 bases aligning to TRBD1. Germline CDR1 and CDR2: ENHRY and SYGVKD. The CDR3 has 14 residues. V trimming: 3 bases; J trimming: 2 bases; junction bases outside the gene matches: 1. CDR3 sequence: CAISEGGTGNTIYF. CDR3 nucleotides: TGTGCCATCAGTGAAGGGGGCACTGGAAACACCATATATTTT.

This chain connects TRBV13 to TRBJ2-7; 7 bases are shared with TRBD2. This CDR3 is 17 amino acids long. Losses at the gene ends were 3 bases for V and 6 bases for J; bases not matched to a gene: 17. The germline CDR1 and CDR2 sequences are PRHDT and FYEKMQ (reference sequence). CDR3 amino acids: CASSLGVGDGGDLEQYF. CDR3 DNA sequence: TGTGCCAGCAGCTTGGGGGTTGGCGATGGGGGGGATCTCGAGCAGTACTTC.

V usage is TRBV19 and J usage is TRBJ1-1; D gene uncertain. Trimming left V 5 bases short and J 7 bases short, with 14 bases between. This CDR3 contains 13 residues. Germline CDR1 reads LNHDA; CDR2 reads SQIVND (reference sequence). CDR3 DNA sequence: TGTGCCAGTAGTCCTGAGAGGGCCGGTGAAGCTTTCTTT. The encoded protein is CASSPERAGEAFF.

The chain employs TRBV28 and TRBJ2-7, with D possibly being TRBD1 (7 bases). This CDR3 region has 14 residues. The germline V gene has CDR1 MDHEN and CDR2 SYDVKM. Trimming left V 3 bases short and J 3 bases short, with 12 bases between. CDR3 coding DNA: TGTGCCAGCAGTTTCGCGGGACAGAGCTACGAGCAGTACTTC. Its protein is CASSFAGQSYEQYF.

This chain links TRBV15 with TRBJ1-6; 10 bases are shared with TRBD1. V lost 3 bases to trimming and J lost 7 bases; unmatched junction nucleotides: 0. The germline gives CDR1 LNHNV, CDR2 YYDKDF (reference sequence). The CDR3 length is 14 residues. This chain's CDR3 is CATSRDRGNSPLHF. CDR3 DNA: TGTGCCACCAGCAGGGACAGGGGGAATTCACCCCTCCACTTT.

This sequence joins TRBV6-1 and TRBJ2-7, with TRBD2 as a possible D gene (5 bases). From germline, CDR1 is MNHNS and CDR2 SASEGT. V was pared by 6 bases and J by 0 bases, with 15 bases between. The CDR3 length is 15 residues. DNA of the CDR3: TGTGCCAGCAGATGGGGAGTACAGTCCTCCTACGAGCAGTACTTC. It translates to CASRWGVQSSYEQYF.

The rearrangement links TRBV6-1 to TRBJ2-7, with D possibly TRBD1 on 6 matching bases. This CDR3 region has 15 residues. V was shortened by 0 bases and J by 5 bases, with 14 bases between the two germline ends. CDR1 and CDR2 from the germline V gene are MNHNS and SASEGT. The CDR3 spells CASSEAQGMEDEQYF. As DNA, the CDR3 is TGTGCCAGCAGTGAAGCCCAGGGGATGGAGGACGAGCAGTACTTC.

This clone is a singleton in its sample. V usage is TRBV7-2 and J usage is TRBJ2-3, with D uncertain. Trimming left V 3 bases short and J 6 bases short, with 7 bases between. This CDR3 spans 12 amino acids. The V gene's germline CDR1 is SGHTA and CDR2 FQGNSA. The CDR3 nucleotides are TGTGCCAGCAGCTTTTCGGTTGATACGCAGTATTTT. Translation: CASSFSVDTQYF.

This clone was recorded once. CDR3 in DNA: TGTGCCAGCAGTCACCCAGGACTAGCTTCCCACGAGCAGTACTTC. Protein: CASSHPGLASHEQYF. This chain links TRBV2 with TRBJ2-7, with 8 bases aligning to TRBD2. Trimming removed 5 bases from V and 5 bases from J; junction bases left unmatched: 11. Looked up from germline, CDR1 is SNHLY and CDR2 is FYNNEI. The CDR3 consists of 15 residues.

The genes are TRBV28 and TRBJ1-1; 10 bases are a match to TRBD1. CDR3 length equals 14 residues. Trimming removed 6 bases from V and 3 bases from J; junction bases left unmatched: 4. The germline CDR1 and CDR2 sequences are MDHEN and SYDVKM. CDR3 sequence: CASRVTGGDTEAFF. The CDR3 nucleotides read TGTGCCAGCAGGGTGACAGGGGGCGACACTGAAGCTTTCTTT.

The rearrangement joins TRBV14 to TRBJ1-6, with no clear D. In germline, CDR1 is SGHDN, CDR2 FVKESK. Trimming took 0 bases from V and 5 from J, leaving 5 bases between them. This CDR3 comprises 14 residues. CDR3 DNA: TGTGCCAGCAGCCAAGAAACGGATAATTCACCCCTCCACTTT. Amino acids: CASSQETDNSPLHF.

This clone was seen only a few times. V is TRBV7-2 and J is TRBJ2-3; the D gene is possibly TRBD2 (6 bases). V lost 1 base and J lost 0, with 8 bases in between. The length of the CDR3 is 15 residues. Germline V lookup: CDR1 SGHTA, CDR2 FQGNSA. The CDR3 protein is CASSLDGGSTDTQYF. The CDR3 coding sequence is TGTGCCAGCAGCTTAGATGGGGGGAGCACAGATACGCAGTATTTT. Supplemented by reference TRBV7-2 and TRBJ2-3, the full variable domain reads GAGVSQSPSNKVTEKGKDVELRCDPISGHTALYWYRQSLGQGLEFLIYFQGNSAPDKSGLPSDRFSAERTGGSVSTLTIQRTQQEDSAVYLCASSLDGGSTDTQYFGPGTRLTVL.

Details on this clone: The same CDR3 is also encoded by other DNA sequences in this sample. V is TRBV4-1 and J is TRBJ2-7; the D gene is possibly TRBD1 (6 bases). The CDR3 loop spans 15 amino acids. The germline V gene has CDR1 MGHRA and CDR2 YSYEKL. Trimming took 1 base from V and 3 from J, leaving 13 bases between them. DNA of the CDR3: TGCGCCAGCAGCCAAGGACAGGCTATTTACTACGAGCAGTACTTC. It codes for CASSQGQAIYYEQYF.

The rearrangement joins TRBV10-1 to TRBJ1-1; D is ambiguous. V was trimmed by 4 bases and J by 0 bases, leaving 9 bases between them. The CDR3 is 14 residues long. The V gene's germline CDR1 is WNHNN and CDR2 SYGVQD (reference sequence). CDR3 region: CASSADTLNTEAFF. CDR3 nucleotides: TGCGCCAGCAGTGCAGATACGTTGAACACTGAAGCTTTCTTT.